The sequence of this T cell receptor (beta chain) was determined in a study of OX40 agonist ivuxolimab in advanced cancers. About the research overall: About 40% of patients had received prior checkpoint inhibitor therapy.

The timepoints at which blood was sampled were baseline, cycle 4 day 1, and cycle 7 day 1. Generated by immunoSEQ multiplex PCR, the TCRdb table keeps only in-frame clones and is missing some. The table has roughly 48,000 clones, about 85% seen once. The CDR3 spans 16 residues. The ends were cut back, 0 bases at V and 6 bases at J, with 15 bases in the middle. The germline CDR1 and CDR2 sequences are MNHEY and SVGAGI. Specimen: CD4+ or CD8+ T cells sorted from blood, collected in a trial of the OX40 agonist ivuxolimab. The chain carries TRBV6-5 and TRBJ2-1, with D perhaps being TRBD1 or TRBD2 (7 bases each). The TCR comes from an adult with an advanced solid tumor such as melanoma, head and neck, liver or kidney cancer. For the CDR3, the DNA is TGTGCCAGCAGTTACTCGGGAGGGGGCGTTCGCAATGAGCAGTTCTTC. It codes for CASSYSGGGVRNEQFF.